The 24 T cell receptor beta chains given below trace back to one sample, sequenced in a study of cytomegalovirus exposure and HLA in healthy donors. The PCR ran on 60 Vbeta and 13 Jbeta primers. The data were produced by immunoSEQ multiplex PCR, yet TCRdb's version contains in-frame clones alone and is incomplete. This sample has around 200,000 clones; 60% to 85% occur once, and the top ten carry roughly a sixth. Material for sequencing was PBMCs. All receptors derive from a man aged 35 to 55 in good health and CMV-seronegative.

The V gene is TRBV10-3, the J gene TRBJ2-1; 8 bases align to TRBD2. Germline-derived CDR1 and CDR2 are ENHRY and SYGVKD. This CDR3 has 14 amino acids. J lost 7 bases, V lost 3 bases, and 5 bases had no gene match. CDR3 sequence: CAISDGRAGNEQFF. CDR3 nucleotide sequence: TGTGCCATCAGTGACGGGAGGGCCGGGAATGAGCAGTTCTTC.

This clone was observed a handful of times. V gene TRBV7-3 combines with J gene TRBJ1-2, with unresolved D. This CDR3 spans 13 amino acids. V lost 2 bases and J lost 2, with 6 bases in between. CDR1 is SGHTA, CDR2 FQGTGA, per germline. CDR3 coding DNA: TGTGCCAGCAGCTTACCGGGAAACTATGGCTACACCTTC. Its translation is CASSLPGNYGYTF.

This clone was found once. V is TRBV6-5 and J is TRBJ2-5; 8 nucleotides match TRBD1. This CDR3 comprises 15 residues. CDR1 and CDR2 (germline): MNHEY, SVGAGI. Trimming cost V 2 bases and J 2 bases; bases outside gene matches: 4. This CDR3 reads CASSYKDRVQETQYF. CDR3 in DNA: TGTGCCAGCAGTTACAAGGACAGGGTGCAAGAGACCCAGTACTTC.

The J gene is TRBJ2-1, the V gene TRBV7-2, with D tentatively TRBD2 (5 bases). Germline assignment: CDR1 SGHTA and CDR2 FQGNSA. Trimming cost V 2 bases and J 2 bases, with 7 bases left between them. The CDR3 totals 14 residues. CDR3 sequence reads: CASSLRGPYNEQFF. The DNA of the CDR3 is TGTGCCAGCAGCTTACGAGGGCCCTACAATGAGCAGTTCTTC.

V gene TRBV15 combines with J gene TRBJ1-1, with D tentatively TRBD1 (6 bases). The CDR3 consists of 15 residues. The V gene's germline CDR1 is LNHNV and CDR2 YYDKDF (reference sequence). The ends were cut back, 3 bases at V and 0 bases at J, with 11 bases in the middle. In DNA, the CDR3 is TGTGCCACCAGCAGCTTGGGACATCTGAACACTGAAGCTTTCTTT. Translating gives CATSSLGHLNTEAFF. The whole variable domain, remainder taken from reference TRBV15 and TRBJ1-1, is DAMVIQNPRYQVTQFGKPVTLSCSQTLNHNVMYWYQQKSSQAPKLLFHYYDKDFNNEADTPDNFQSRRPNTSFCFLDIRSPGLGDTAMYLCATSSLGHLNTEAFFGQGTRLTVV.

The V call is TRBV5-1, the J call TRBJ2-1, with a tentative D call TRBD1 (5 bases). The V and J ends lost 2 bases and 0 bases respectively, with 9 bases between them. Germline V gives CDR1 SGHRS, CDR2 YFSETQ. The CDR3 is 15 residues long. CDR3 protein: CASSFGQGSYNEQFF. CDR3 nucleotides: TGCGCCAGCAGCTTCGGGCAGGGCTCCTACAATGAGCAGTTCTTC.

This chain links TRBV7-3 with TRBJ2-7; 11 bases fit TRBD1. Germline CDR1 SGHTA, CDR2 FQGTGA. The CDR3 consists of 15 residues. V dropped 3 bases and J dropped 6; count of bases not matched to a gene: 7. CDR3 nucleotides: TGTGCCAGCAGCTTTGGGGTCGGACAGGGGGCCGAGCAGTACTTC. Its translation: CASSFGVGQGAEQYF.

J is TRBJ2-3 and V is TRBV7-9; 7 nucleotides match TRBD1. The CDR3 loop spans 15 amino acids. The junction had 8 bases not matched to a gene; V was cut back by 8 bases and J by 0 bases. CDR1 SEHNR and CDR2 FQNEAQ come from the germline V gene (reference sequence). The CDR3 bases are TGTGCCAGCCCCCGAGGGGGCAGGAGCACAGATACGCAGTATTTT. Encoded protein: CASPRGGRSTDTQYF.

The rearrangement uses TRBV27 and TRBJ2-7; 8 bases align to TRBD2. This CDR3 spans 16 amino acids. Trimming at V came to 2 bases and at J to 2 bases, leaving 8 bases not matched to a gene. Looked up from germline, CDR1 is MNHEY and CDR2 is SMNVEV (reference sequence). The CDR3 spells CASSLLASGSPYEQYF. The CDR3 DNA reads TGTGCCAGCAGTTTACTGGCTAGCGGGTCTCCCTACGAGCAGTACTTC.

The chain links TRBV27 to TRBJ2-7; tentative D call: TRBD2 (5 bases). This CDR3 spans 15 amino acids. Trimming took 3 bases from V and 2 from J, leaving 14 bases between them. The germline CDR1 and CDR2 sequences are MNHEY and SMNVEV (reference sequence). The CDR3 sequence: CASSLGGSRTYEQYF. In DNA, the CDR3 is TGTGCCAGCAGTTTGGGTGGGAGTAGAACCTACGAGCAGTACTTC.

This clone has a single count. The chain has TRBV9 and TRBJ2-3, with no clear D. Trimming stripped 0 bases from V and 0 bases from J, with 5 bases between. Germline loops: CDR1 SGDLS, CDR2 YYNGEE. The CDR3 extends over 14 amino acids. In DNA form, the CDR3 reads TGTGCCAGCAGCGTAGGGAGTAGCACAGATACGCAGTATTTT. The encoded protein is CASSVGSSTDTQYF.

The J gene is TRBJ2-3, the V gene TRBV2, with a possible D match to TRBD1 (5 bases). Germline assignment: CDR1 SNHLY and CDR2 FYNNEI. Between the trimmed V and J ends, which lost 6 bases and 0 bases, there was a span of 13 bases. The CDR3 is made up of 15 amino acids. The CDR3 reads CASRPGQTSTDTQYF. For the CDR3, the DNA is TGTGCCAGCAGGCCCGGACAAACTAGCACAGATACGCAGTATTTT. Full variable domain (missing parts from reference TRBV2 and TRBJ2-3): EPEVTQTPSHQVTQMGQEVILRCVPISNHLYFYWYRQILGQKVEFLVSFYNNEISEKSEIFDDQFSVERPDGSNFTLKIRSTKLEDSAMYFCASRPGQTSTDTQYFGPGTRLTVL.

The CDR3 nucleotides are TGTGCCAGCAGCTCAGCTGGGCGACTAGCGGGAGGGAGGGGGCTCTACAATGAGCAGTTCTTC. Its translation: CASSSAGRLAGGRGLYNEQFF. The chain recombines TRBV7-3 with TRBJ2-1; 14 bases fit TRBD2. Per germline, CDR1 SGHTA and CDR2 FQGTGA. CDR3 length: 21 residues. The V and J ends lost 4 bases and 3 bases, in that order; junction bases with no gene match: 17.

In its sample, this clone was seen once. This chain joins TRBV15 and TRBJ2-1; 8 bases fit TRBD2. The CDR3 length is 17 residues. With 3 bases clipped from V and 6 bases from J, the junction kept 13 bases outside the gene matches. Germline CDR1 is LNHNV and CDR2 is YYDKDF (reference sequence). The DNA for the CDR3 is TGTGCCACCAGCAGCGAGAAAGGAGCGGGAGTGAGCAATGAGCAGTTCTTC. This sequence encodes CATSSEKGAGVSNEQFF.

This chain joins TRBV9 and TRBJ1-2; TRBD1 agrees at 7 bases. Trimming took 2 bases from V and 4 from J; bases not matched to a gene: 20. Germline values: CDR1 SGDLS, CDR2 YYNGEE. This CDR3 is 19 amino acids long. CDR3 sequence (DNA): TGTGCCAGCAGCGTTTCGGGATATAATGACAGGGCGGATCGCTATGGCTACACCTTC. It translates to CASSVSGYNDRADRYGYTF.

The chain has TRBV2 and TRBJ1-2; 7 nucleotides match TRBD1. The CDR3 covers 12 residues. The V segment lost 6 bases and the J segment 7 bases; nucleotides outside the gene matches: 5. Germline V gene sequence: CDR1 SNHLY, CDR2 FYNNEI. Written as DNA, the CDR3 is TGTGCCAGCAGACAGGGGCCTAGTGGCTACACCTTC. Its protein product is CASRQGPSGYTF.

J is TRBJ2-3 and V is TRBV7-3, with 16 bases identical to TRBD2. The germline CDR1 and CDR2 sequences are SGHTA and FQGTGA. V lost 5 bases to trimming and J lost 5 bases; unmatched junction nucleotides: 4. The CDR3 totals 16 residues. CDR3 residues: CASSLGLAGGIDTQYF. For the CDR3, the DNA is TGTGCCAGCAGCCTGGGACTAGCGGGGGGGATAGATACGCAGTATTTT.

This rearrangement joins TRBV5-1 to TRBJ2-7, with 12 bases aligning to TRBD1. After removal of 0 bases from V and 6 bases from J, the junction contained 4 bases not matched to a gene. Per the germline V gene, CDR1 is SGHRS and CDR2 is YFSETQ. CDR3 length: 15 amino acids. In DNA, the CDR3 is TGCGCCAGCAGCTTGGAGGGGACAGGGGGCCGCGAGCAGTACTTC. As protein: CASSLEGTGGREQYF. Using reference TRBV5-1 and TRBJ2-7 for the parts outside the CDR3, the full variable domain is KAGVTQTPRYLIKTRGQQVTLSCSPISGHRSVSWYQQTPGQGLQFLFEYFSETQRNKGNFPGRFSGRQFSNSRSEMNVSTLELGDSALYLCASSLEGTGGREQYFGPGTRLTVT.

The V and J genes are TRBV19 and TRBJ1-1; TRBD1 is a possible D gene (5 bases). CDR3 size: 12 residues. The V and J ends lost 7 bases and 7 bases respectively, with 13 bases between them. Germline CDR1 LNHDA, CDR2 SQIVND (reference sequence). CDR3: CASKGRQIEAFF. CDR3 bases: TGTGCCAGTAAAGGTAGACAGATTGAAGCTTTCTTT. Variable domain in full (rest from reference TRBV19 and TRBJ1-1): DGGITQSPKYLFRKEGQNVTLSCEQNLNHDAMYWYRQDPGQGLRLIYYSQIVNDFQKGDIAEGYSVSREKKESFPLTVTSAQKNPTAFYLCASKGRQIEAFFGQGTRLTVV.

The chain is built from TRBV6-4 and TRBJ2-5, with D possibly being TRBD2 (5 bases). CDR3 size: 16 residues. Trimming pared 4 bases from V and 1 base from J, leaving 16 bases between. Germline CDR1 is MRHNA and CDR2 is SNTAGT. Here the CDR3 reads CASSVRPRGLQETQYF. The CDR3 coding sequence is TGTGCCAGCAGTGTCCGACCTAGAGGGCTCCAAGAGACCCAGTACTTC.

The gene calls are TRBV5-1 and TRBJ1-2; D is possibly TRBD1 (5 bases). Germline CDR1 SGHRS, CDR2 YFSETQ. The V and J ends lost 2 bases and 2 bases respectively, with 10 bases between them. The CDR3 length is 14 residues. CDR3 protein: CASSLGGENYGYTF. The CDR3 region has the DNA TGCGCCAGCAGCTTAGGAGGGGAGAACTATGGCTACACCTTC. The entire variable domain, with the rest obtained from reference TRBV5-1 and TRBJ1-2, is as follows: KAGVTQTPRYLIKTRGQQVTLSCSPISGHRSVSWYQQTPGQGLQFLFEYFSETQRNKGNFPGRFSGRQFSNSRSEMNVSTLELGDSALYLCASSLGGENYGYTFGSGTRLTVV.

The chain is built from TRBV7-8 and TRBJ1-1, with 10 bases aligning to TRBD1. The CDR3 is made up of 15 amino acids. Germline V CDR1 and CDR2: SGHVS, FQNEAQ. J lost 5 bases, V lost 4 bases, and 7 bases had no gene match. The CDR3 protein is CASSSPGQGYTEAFF. The CDR3 region has the DNA TGTGCCAGCAGCTCGCCGGGACAGGGGTATACTGAAGCTTTCTTT. Drawing the rest from reference TRBV7-8 and TRBJ1-1, the complete variable domain is GAGVSQSPRYKVAKRGQDVALRCDPISGHVSLFWYQQALGQGPEFLTYFQNEAQLDKSGLPSDRFFAERPEGSVSTLKIQRTQQEDSAVYLCASSSPGQGYTEAFFGQGTRLTVV.

V gene TRBV27 combines with J gene TRBJ2-3; 13 positions match TRBD2. CDR1 and CDR2 from the germline V gene are MNHEY and SMNVEV (reference sequence). The CDR3 extends over 21 amino acids. Germline trimming cut 4 bases from V and 11 bases from J; bases unmatched to any gene: 27. Here the CDR3 reads CASSSLLHRRPGLAGQGWQYF. The CDR3 region has the DNA TGTGCCAGCAGTTCTTTACTTCACAGGAGACCGGGACTAGCGGGACAAGGTTGGCAGTATTTT.

The rearrangement links TRBV9 to TRBJ2-2, with TRBD2 as a possible D gene (5 bases). Trimming took 2 bases from V and 1 from J, leaving 15 bases between them. Germline CDR1 SGDLS, CDR2 YYNGEE. CDR3 length equals 17 residues. In DNA form, the CDR3 reads TGTGCCAGCAGCGTGGCCCGAGGGAGTATGAACACCGGGGAGCTGTTTTTT. Its protein product is CASSVARGSMNTGELFF.